This T cell receptor (beta chain) was captured in a study of blood T cells in healthy people across ages. Study-wide results and caveats: A roughly linear age-dependent decrease characterized TCR beta diversity per million T cells. Aged donors had fewer naive CD4+ cells and lower diversity than long-lived donors.

Primed by a sample-barcoded 5' primer and a J-beta primer mix, a second PCR proceeded for about 6 to 11 cycles. Every single cDNA molecule received a tag from a template-switch adaptor with 12 random nucleotides. Every individual sample yielded 2.5 million or more paired-end reads (each containing CDR3). TCRdb reprocessed the 5' RACE reads with MiXCR, giving one entry per CDR3 protein. The sample carries some 780,000 distinct CDR3 sequences, roughly three fifths recorded once. Germline CDR1 and CDR2: MNHEY and SVGAGI. This CDR3 has 13 residues. Trimming removed 0 bases from V and 6 bases from J, with 6 bases in between. With regard to this clonotype: Its antigen is not identified.

The sequenced material came from blood. The receptor was isolated from a man aged 35 to 55 in good health. V gene TRBV6-5 combines with J gene TRBJ2-4; D is unresolved. The CDR3 loop reads CASSYSLRNIQYF. DNA of the CDR3: TGTGCCAGCAGTTACTCCCTGAGAAACATTCAGTACTTC.